This passage covers 26 T cell receptor beta chains from one sample sequenced in a study of T cell responses to AZD1222 COVID-19 vaccine. The method was immunoSEQ multiplex PCR; TCRdb's version includes in-frame clones alone and lacks a portion of them. The sample includes fewer than 120,000 clones, roughly four fifths of them seen just once. This sample comprised peripheral blood, obtained on day 0 of AZD1222 vaccination. The receptors here all came from an adult in good health.

The chain employs TRBV5-1 and TRBJ2-3; the D gene is possibly TRBD2 (7 bases). V gave up 9 bases and J gave up 4 bases, with 18 bases separating them. Looked up from germline, CDR1 is SGHRS and CDR2 is YFSETQ. This CDR3 has 14 residues. The CDR3 DNA sequence: TGCGCCACCACCGGGGGGCGATCATCAGATACGCAGTATTTT. This translates into CATTGGRSSDTQYF. Supplemented by reference TRBV5-1 and TRBJ2-3, the full variable domain reads KAGVTQTPRYLIKTRGQQVTLSCSPISGHRSVSWYQQTPGQGLQFLFEYFSETQRNKGNFPGRFSGRQFSNSRSEMNVSTLELGDSALYLCATTGGRSSDTQYFGPGTRLTVL.

Points on this clone: At one boundary the junction diverges from the germline segment, which might be a read error. The V call is TRBV29-1, the J call TRBJ2-7; perhaps D is TRBD1 or TRBD2 (5 bases each). Germline lookup yields CDR1 SQVTM and CDR2 ANQGSEA. The CDR3 is made up of 14 amino acids. In DNA, the CDR3 is TGCAGCGTTAAAGAGGGACGGAACTCCTACGAGCAGTACTTC. It translates to CSVKEGRNSYEQYF.

This chain connects TRBV5-4 to TRBJ1-1; possibly TRBD1 for D (6 bases). This CDR3 contains 13 residues. V was cut by 5 bases and J by 1 base, with 9 bases left in between. The germline V gene has CDR1 SGHNT and CDR2 YYREEE (reference sequence). CDR3 bases: TGTGCCAGCAGGTTGACAGGGAACACTGAAGCTTTCTTT. It translates to CASRLTGNTEAFF.

The rearrangement uses TRBV6-5 and TRBJ2-2, with 8 bases lining up with TRBD1. The CDR3 sequence is 15 residues long. With V trimmed by 7 bases and J by 4 bases, 8 bases remained unmatched. Per the germline V gene, CDR1 is MNHEY and CDR2 is SVGAGI. This CDR3 is CASTPGQGGTGELFF. CDR3 sequence (DNA): TGTGCCAGCACCCCCGGACAGGGTGGCACCGGGGAGCTGTTTTTT.

This chain links TRBV10-2 with TRBJ1-3, with D unclear. The CDR3 totals 14 residues. The germline V gene encodes CDR1 WSHSY and CDR2 SAAADI. The V end was cut by 6 bases, the J end by 1 base, with 10 bases between. DNA for the CDR3: TGCGCCAGCAGGGAACAGCGATCTGGAAACACCATATATTTT. Encoded protein: CASREQRSGNTIYF.

The chain employs TRBV6-5 and TRBJ2-5, with TRBD2 matching over 9 bases. The V gene end was trimmed by 2 bases and the J gene end by 5 bases; junction bases not matched to a gene: 6. The CDR3 contains 15 residues. CDR1 is MNHEY, CDR2 SVGAGI, per germline. The CDR3 DNA reads TGTGCCAGCAGTTACCTAGCGGGGTCGGAGGAGACCCAGTACTTC. This sequence encodes CASSYLAGSEETQYF.

The chain recombines TRBV28 with TRBJ1-4; the D gene is possibly TRBD1 (5 bases). Germline V gene sequence: CDR1 MDHEN, CDR2 SYDVKM. This CDR3 region has 15 residues. Trimming took 3 bases from V and 4 from J, leaving 12 bases between them. The CDR3 region has the DNA TGTGCCAGCAGTTTGCCCGGGGCGCTTAATGAAAAACTGTTTTTT. Translation gives CASSLPGALNEKLFF.

V is TRBV7-2 and J is TRBJ1-3, with D unclear. This CDR3 comprises 17 residues. Germline loops: CDR1 SGHTA, CDR2 FQGNSA. The germline V and J ends were trimmed by 5 bases and 2 bases, with 19 bases remaining between them. CDR3 sequence: CASSPYAGEGAGNTIYF. CDR3 bases: TGTGCCAGCAGCCCCTATGCCGGGGAAGGTGCTGGAAACACCATATATTTT.

The chain joins TRBV5-4 to TRBJ1-1, with D possibly TRBD1 on 5 matching bases. The CDR3 contains 13 residues. Germline CDR1 reads SGHNT; CDR2 reads YYREEE (reference sequence). Trimming cost V 2 bases and J 1 base, with 6 bases left between them. The CDR3 nucleotides read TGTGCCAGCAGCTTCGGACAGAACACTGAAGCTTTCTTT. Its translation: CASSFGQNTEAFF. The entire variable domain, with the rest obtained from reference TRBV5-4 and TRBJ1-1, is as follows: ETGVTQSPTHLIKTRGQQVTLRCSSQSGHNTVSWYQQALGQGPQFIFQYYREEENGRGNFPPRFSGLQFPNYSSELNVNALELDDSALYLCASSFGQNTEAFFGQGTRLTVV.

This clone turned up a few times. This chain connects TRBV6-6 to TRBJ2-7; TRBD2 aligns across 12 bases. The germline CDR1 and CDR2 sequences are MNHNY and SVGAGI (reference sequence). V was clipped by 6 bases and J by 1 base; unmatched bases: 10. CDR3 length: 17 residues. The CDR3 protein is CASSRPLGTSGSYEQYF. The CDR3 bases are TGTGCCAGCAGCCGACCGTTGGGGACTAGCGGGTCCTACGAGCAGTACTTC.

The genes are TRBV9 and TRBJ2-3; a possible D gene is TRBD2 (6 bases). CDR1 is SGDLS and CDR2 is YYNGEE in the germline V gene. The CDR3 runs 16 residues. The V gene lost 4 bases and the J gene lost 2 bases, with 17 bases spanning the gap. CDR3 coding DNA: TGTGCCAGCAGCCCCCGGGACTTTTCAACCACAGATACGCAGTATTTT. Protein: CASSPRDFSTTDTQYF.

The chain recombines TRBV15 with TRBJ2-7; 10 nucleotides line up with TRBD1. Germline values: CDR1 LNHNV, CDR2 YYDKDF (reference sequence). Losses at the gene ends were 3 bases for V and 5 bases for J; bases not matched to a gene: 4. The CDR3 length is 14 residues. The CDR3: CATSRDRGSNEQYF. For the CDR3, the DNA is TGTGCCACCAGCAGGGACAGGGGGTCGAACGAGCAGTACTTC.

This chain uses TRBV3-1 (or the pseudogene TRBV3-2) with TRBJ1-3; D gene ambiguous. Germline assignment: CDR1 LGHDT and CDR2 YNNKEL (reference sequence). V gave up 4 bases and J gave up 3 bases, with 16 bases separating them. The CDR3 consists of 16 residues. CDR3 loop: CASSRIVYADGNTIYF. Here the CDR3 DNA reads TGTGCCAGCAGCCGTATTGTATATGCTGATGGAAACACCATATATTTT.

The rearrangement links TRBV18 to TRBJ2-7; unclear D gene. Germline V gene lookup returns CDR1 KGHSH and CDR2 LQKENI. The CDR3 has 14 residues. Deletions cut 3 bases from V and 5 bases from J, with 14 bases between. The CDR3 spells CASSPSFGSDEQYF. In nucleotides, the CDR3 is TGTGCCAGCTCACCGTCGTTTGGTTCCGACGAGCAGTACTTC. The full variable domain, completed using reference TRBV18 and TRBJ2-7, is NAGVMQNPRHLVRRRGQEARLRCSPMKGHSHVYWYRQLPEEGLKFMVYLQKENIIDESGMPKERFSAEFPKEGPSILRIQQVVRGDSAAYFCASSPSFGSDEQYFGPGTRLTVT.

The genes are TRBV7-2 and TRBJ2-1; no definite D call. This CDR3 is built from 14 residues. Germline V lookup: CDR1 SGHTA, CDR2 FQGNSA. Trimming pared 5 bases from V and 4 bases from J, leaving 12 bases between. CDR3 amino acids: CASSPSNHYNEQFF. The DNA of the CDR3 is TGTGCCAGCAGCCCCTCTAACCATTACAATGAGCAGTTCTTC.

The CDR3 DNA sequence: TGCGCCAGCAGCCAACCCCGCCGGGGGGCGCGAGGCTACACCTTC. Amino acids: CASSQPRRGARGYTF. The chain has TRBV4-1 and TRBJ1-2; a weak D match, TRBD1 (6 bases). V was cut by 2 bases and J by 8 bases, with 18 bases left in between. CDR3 length: 15 amino acids. In germline, CDR1 is MGHRA, CDR2 YSYEKL.

This clone was seen a few times. This chain connects TRBV6-5 to TRBJ1-3; no definite D call. Looked up from germline, CDR1 is MNHEY and CDR2 is SVGAGI. V shed 6 bases and J shed 0 bases, with 12 bases lying between them. This CDR3 region has 15 residues. CDR3 bases: TGTGCCAGCAGAACCTCGGGTCCCTCTGGAAACACCATATATTTT. It encodes CASRTSGPSGNTIYF.

V is TRBV6-5 and J is TRBJ2-5; no reliable D call. Germline CDR1 is MNHEY and CDR2 is SVGAGI. With 5 bases removed from V and 7 bases from J, the gap between germline ends came to 20 bases. CDR3 length: 15 residues. The CDR3 here is CASSPLPASPSTQYF. CDR3 coding DNA: TGTGCCAGCAGTCCCCTACCGGCCAGCCCATCGACCCAGTACTTC.

The rearrangement uses TRBV14 and TRBJ2-5, with 11 bases matching TRBD2. CDR1 SGHDN and CDR2 FVKESK come from the germline V gene. Losses at the gene ends were 4 bases for V and 4 bases for J; bases not matched to a gene: 5. The CDR3 contains 15 residues. DNA for the CDR3: TGTGCCAGCAGCCTATCGACTAGCGGGACAGAGACCCAGTACTTC. Its translation is CASSLSTSGTETQYF.

V is TRBV4-3 and J is TRBJ1-5; a weak D match, TRBD1 (6 bases). This CDR3 is built from 17 residues. Germline V gene data show CDR1 as LGHNA and CDR2 as YSLEER. Trimming shortened V by 0 bases and J by 7 bases, and 19 bases separated the two germline ends. The CDR3 sequence: CASSQDVAQGSGQPQHF. CDR3 DNA: TGCGCCAGCAGCCAAGATGTCGCTCAGGGGTCAGGACAGCCCCAGCATTTT.

V gene TRBV28 combines with J gene TRBJ1-5; D may be TRBD1 (5 bases). Germline CDR1 is MDHEN and CDR2 is SYDVKM. The V gene lost 6 bases and the J gene lost 4 bases, with 22 bases spanning the gap. CDR3 length: 17 residues. CDR3 sequence reads: CASRFMPGGRGNQPQHF. CDR3 bases: TGTGCCAGCAGATTTATGCCGGGGGGACGGGGGAATCAGCCCCAGCATTTT.

The CDR3 nucleotides read TGTGCCAGCCGGGGACAGGGAGGTAAGCCCCAGCATTTT. This encodes CASRGQGGKPQHF. The genes are TRBV6-5 and TRBJ1-5; TRBD1 aligns across 9 bases. V lost 8 bases, J lost 8 bases, and 7 bases stayed unmatched. Germline loops: CDR1 MNHEY, CDR2 SVGAGI. The CDR3 covers 13 residues.

The rearrangement links TRBV5-8 to TRBJ2-4; D possibly uses TRBD1 or TRBD2 (5 bases each). This CDR3 comprises 14 residues. CDR1 SGHTS and CDR2 YDEGEE come from the germline V gene. Trimming took 0 bases from V and 7 from J, leaving 11 bases between them. DNA of the CDR3: TGTGCCAGCAGCTTGGAGGGGACCTCGAACATTCAGTACTTC. This codes for CASSLEGTSNIQYF.

This chain links TRBV6-2 or TRBV6-3 with TRBJ2-7, with TRBD1 matching 7 bases. The germline CDR1 and CDR2 sequences are MNHEY and SVGEGT. The CDR3 is 15 residues long. Germline trimming cut 2 bases from V and 1 base from J; bases unmatched to any gene: 5. DNA for the CDR3: TGTGCCAGCAGTTACGCTGGACAGGTATCCTACGAGCAGTACTTC. The encoded protein is CASSYAGQVSYEQYF.

CDR3 residues: CASSLATSGYEQFF. The CDR3, as DNA: TGCGCCAGCAGCTTGGCGACTAGCGGGTATGAGCAGTTCTTC. The chain is built from TRBV5-1 and TRBJ2-1, with 10 nucleotides matching TRBD2. V was clipped by 0 bases and J by 8 bases; unmatched bases: 2. CDR3 size: 14 residues. Germline V lookup: CDR1 SGHRS, CDR2 YFSETQ.

The V gene is TRBV10-1, the J gene TRBJ1-3; weak D call: TRBD1 (5 bases). The V gene's germline CDR1 is WNHNN and CDR2 SYGVQD (reference sequence). Deletions cut 3 bases from V and 2 bases from J, with 14 bases between. The CDR3 has 16 residues. The CDR3 coding sequence is TGCGCCAGCAGTGAACGCAAAACAGGTGCTGGAAACACCATATATTTT. This sequence encodes CASSERKTGAGNTIYF.